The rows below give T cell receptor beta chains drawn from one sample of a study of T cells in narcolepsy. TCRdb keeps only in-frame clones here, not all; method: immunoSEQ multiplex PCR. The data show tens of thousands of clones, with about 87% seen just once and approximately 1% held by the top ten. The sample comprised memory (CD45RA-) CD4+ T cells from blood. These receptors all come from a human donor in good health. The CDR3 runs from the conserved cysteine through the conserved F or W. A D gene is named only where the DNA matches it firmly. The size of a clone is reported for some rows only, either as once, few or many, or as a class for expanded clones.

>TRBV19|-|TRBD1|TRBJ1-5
TGTGCCAGTACTGGGACAGGGGGCTGGGGCAATCAGCCCCAGCATTTT
CASTGTGGWGNQPQHF
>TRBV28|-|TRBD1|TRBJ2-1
TGTGCCAGCAGTCCGCACATCGGGACAGCCTACAATGAGCAGTTCTTC
CASSPHIGTAYNEQFF
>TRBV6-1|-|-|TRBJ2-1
TGTGCCAGCAGTTACCAGGATCGGCAGTTCTTC
CASSYQDRQFF
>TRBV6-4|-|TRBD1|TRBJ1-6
TGTGCCAGCTCCATGGGGACAGGGGGCAGTTCACCCCTCCACTTT
CASSMGTGGSSPLHF
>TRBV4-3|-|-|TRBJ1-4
TGCGCCAGCAGCCAAGCGAACCAAGGGAATGAAAAACTGTTTTTT
CASSQANQGNEKLFF
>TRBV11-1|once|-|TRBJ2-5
TGTGCCAGCAGCTTAGCGTGGGGTCGGGAGACCCAGTACTTC
CASSLAWGRETQYF
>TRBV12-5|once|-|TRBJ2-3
TGTGCTAGTGGTTTATCAGGACCCACAGATACGCAGTATTTT
CASGLSGPTDTQYF
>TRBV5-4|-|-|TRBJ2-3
TGTGCCAGCAGCTTGGGACTGGGCACAGATACGCAGTATTTT
CASSLGLGTDTQYF
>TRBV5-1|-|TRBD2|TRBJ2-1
TGCGCCAGCAGCTTCTTAGGAGGCGGGAGCTCCTACAATGAGCAGTTCTTC
CASSFLGGGSSYNEQFF
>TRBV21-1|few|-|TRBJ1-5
TGTGCCAGCAGCACCCAGACCCCGGACATATATCAGCCCCAGCATTTT
CASSTQTPDIYQPQHF
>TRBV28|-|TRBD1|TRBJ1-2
TGTGCCAGCAGTCTGGGACAGCTTAACTATGGCTACACCTTC
CASSLGQLNYGYTF
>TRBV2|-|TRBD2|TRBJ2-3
TGTGCCAGCAGTGAACGGCTAGCGGGGGACTTCACAGATACGCAGTATTTT
CASSERLAGDFTDTQYF
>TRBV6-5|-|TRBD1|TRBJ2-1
TGTGCCAGCAGTTACGACCAGGGGGTAGAGGAGCAGTTCTTC
CASSYDQGVEEQFF
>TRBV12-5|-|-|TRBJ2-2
TGTGCTAGTGGTTTGGTACAAGGACAAGCCGGGGAGCTGTTTTTT
CASGLVQGQAGELFF
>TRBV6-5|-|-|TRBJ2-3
TGTGCCAGCACCCCACCGACAGATACGCAGTATTTT
CASTPPTDTQYF
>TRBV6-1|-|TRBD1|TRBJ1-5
TGTGCCAGCGGAGTGACAGGGAGTAATCAGCCCCAGCATTTT
CASGVTGSNQPQHF
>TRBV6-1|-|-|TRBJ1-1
TGTGCCAGCAGTGCCGGACCTGGGACTGAAGCTTTCTTT
CASSAGPGTEAFF
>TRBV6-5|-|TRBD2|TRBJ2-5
TGTGCCAGCAGAATCGGGAGGGGAGCAGAGACCCAGTACTTC
CASRIGRGAETQYF
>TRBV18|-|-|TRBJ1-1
TGTGCCAGCTATGGACTGAACACTGAAGCTTTCTTT
CASYGLNTEAFF
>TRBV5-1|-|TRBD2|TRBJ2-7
TGCGCCAGCAGCATTGGGGCGGGACTAGCCTCCTACGAGCAGTACTTC
CASSIGAGLASYEQYF
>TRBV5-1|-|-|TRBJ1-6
TGCGCCAGCAGCCAAGGACGAGATAATTCACCCCTCCACTTT
CASSQGRDNSPLHF
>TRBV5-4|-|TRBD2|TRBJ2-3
TGTGCCAGCAGCCTAGGACTAGCGGGAATGAGGACAGATACGCAGTATTTT
CASSLGLAGMRTDTQYF
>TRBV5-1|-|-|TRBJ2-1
TGCGCCAGCAGCTCGGCTGGGAATGAGCAGTTCTTC
CASSSAGNEQFF
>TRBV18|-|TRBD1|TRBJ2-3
TGTGCCAGCTCACGTTCTGACAGGGTCAATATAGATACGCAGTATTTT
CASSRSDRVNIDTQYF
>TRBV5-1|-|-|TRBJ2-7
TGCGCCAGCAGCTCGGGGGGCAGGGAAACCTACGAGCAGTACTTC
CASSSGGRETYEQYF
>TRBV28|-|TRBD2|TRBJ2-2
TGTGCCAGCAGTTTATACCTAGCGGGACCCTCGAGTACCGGGGAGCTGTTTTTT
CASSLYLAGPSSTGELFF
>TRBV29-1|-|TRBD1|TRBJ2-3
TGCAGCGTTCGGCGCGGGACAGGGGCGGCAGATACGCAGTATTTT
CSVRRGTGAADTQYF
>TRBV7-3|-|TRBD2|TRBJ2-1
TGTGCCAGCAGCTTTCTAGCGGGGGACTACAATGAGCAGTTCTTC
CASSFLAGDYNEQFF
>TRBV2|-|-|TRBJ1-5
TGTGCCAGCAGGGAGACCGGTAACTATCAGCCCCAGCATTTT
CASRETGNYQPQHF
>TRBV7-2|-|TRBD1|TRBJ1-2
TGTGCCAGCAGCTTTCAGACAGGGGACTATGGCTACACCTTC
CASSFQTGDYGYTF
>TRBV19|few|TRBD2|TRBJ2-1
TGTGCCAGTAGTATCGAGCGGGGTCCCTACAATGAGCAGTTCTTC
CASSIERGPYNEQFF
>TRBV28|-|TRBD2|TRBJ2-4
TGTGCCAGCAGTTTAGATCTCCGCGGGGGGAGAGCCAAAAACATTCAGTACTTC
CASSLDLRGGRAKNIQYF
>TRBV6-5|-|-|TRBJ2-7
TGTGCCAGCAGTGGACTCTACGAGCAGTACTTC
CASSGLYEQYF
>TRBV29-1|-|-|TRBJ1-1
TGCAGCGTTGGAATGGGGTGGACTGAAGCTTTCTTT
CSVGMGWTEAFF
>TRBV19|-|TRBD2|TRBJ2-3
TGTGCCAGTAGTATAGCCCGACTAGCGGTATTGGATACGCAGTATTTT
CASSIARLAVLDTQYF
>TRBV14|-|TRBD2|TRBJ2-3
TGTGCCAGCAGCCAAGATCCTAGCGGGGGAGATACGCAGTATTTT
CASSQDPSGGDTQYF
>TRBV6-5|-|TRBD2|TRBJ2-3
TGTGCCAGCAGCCCGACTAGCGGGAGAGATACGCAGTATTTT
CASSPTSGRDTQYF
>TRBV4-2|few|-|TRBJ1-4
TGTGCCAGCAGCCAAGATCAGCGGGAAAAACTGTTTTTT
CASSQDQREKLFF
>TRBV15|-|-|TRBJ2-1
TGTGCCACCAGCAGAGGATCCAGCTACTCCTACAATGAGCAGTTCTTC
CATSRGSSYSYNEQFF
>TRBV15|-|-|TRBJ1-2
TGTGCCACCAGCAGAGCCTGGGCGGATTCTCACTATGGCTACACCTTC
CATSRAWADSHYGYTF
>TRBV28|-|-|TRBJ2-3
TGTGCCAGCAGCCCGGACAGCCTCACAGATACGCAGTATTTT
CASSPDSLTDTQYF
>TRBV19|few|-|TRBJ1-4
TGTGCCAGTAGAGGGGAAGCTGAAAAACTGTTTTTT
CASRGEAEKLFF
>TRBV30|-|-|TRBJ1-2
TGTGCCTGGAACGGGTTTTATGGCTACACCTTC
CAWNGFYGYTF
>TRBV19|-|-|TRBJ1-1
TGTGCCAGTAGTATAAGCGTGGCTGAAGCTTTCTTT
CASSISVAEAFF
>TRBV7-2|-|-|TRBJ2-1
TGTGCCAGCAGCCCCTTGCGGGAGCAGTTCTTC
CASSPLREQFF
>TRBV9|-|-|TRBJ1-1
TGTGCCAGCAGCGTAGGGGACGAGAACACTGAAGCTTTCTTT
CASSVGDENTEAFF
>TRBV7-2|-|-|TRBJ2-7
TGTGCCAGCAGCTTATTCTCCGGTCCTACCACCTACGAGCAGTACTTC
CASSLFSGPTTYEQYF
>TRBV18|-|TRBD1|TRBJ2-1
TGTGCCAGCTCATCTACGGGACAGGGTGCCTATACGGCTCGGTTCTTC
CASSSTGQGAYTARFF
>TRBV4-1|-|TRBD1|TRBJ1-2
TGCGCCAGCAGCCATATCCGGGACAGACCTACTAACTATGGCTACACCTTC
CASSHIRDRPTNYGYTF
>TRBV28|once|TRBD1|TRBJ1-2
TGTGCCAGCAGTTTTAGAGGGGGCGATGGCTACACCTTC
CASSFRGGDGYTF
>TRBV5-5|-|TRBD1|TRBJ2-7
TGTGCCAGCAGCACGCGAGACAGGGGGCTCTACGAGCAGTACTTC
CASSTRDRGLYEQYF
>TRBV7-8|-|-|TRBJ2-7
TGTGCCAGCAGCTTAGCAGAGGGGTACGAGCAGTACTTC
CASSLAEGYEQYF
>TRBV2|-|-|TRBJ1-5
TGTGCCAGCAGTGAAGCTAGAGGGGCCGGGCAGCCCCAGCATTTT
CASSEARGAGQPQHF